The 16 T cell receptor beta chains below all came from one sample that was sequenced in a study of beta chain features in type 1 diabetes. The study reverse transcribed the entire isolated RNA, so it sequenced expressed TCRB transcripts. TCRdb's copy holds only in-frame clones and misses some; the assay was immunoSEQ multiplex PCR. The table records under 950,000 clones, 15% to 20% of them present only once. The material sequenced was naive CD4+ T cells from blood. Receptors originate from a woman between 18 and 30 years old in good health.

In its sample, this clone was seen a few times. V and J are TRBV7-9 and TRBJ2-1; a possible D gene is TRBD1 (5 bases). The V end was cut by 5 bases, the J end by 6 bases, with 11 bases between. The CDR3 has 13 residues. The germline V gene encodes CDR1 SEHNR and CDR2 FQNEAQ (reference sequence). Written as DNA, the CDR3 is TGTGCCAGCAGCCAACCTGGGGCCAATGAGCAGTTCTTC. Amino acid sequence: CASSQPGANEQFF.

This clone came up a few times. The gene calls are TRBV9 and TRBJ2-3; TRBD1 is a possible D gene (6 bases). V lost 3 bases and J 4 bases, leaving 21 bases between the germline ends. The CDR3 is 17 amino acids. Looked up from germline, CDR1 is SGDLS and CDR2 is YYNGEE. The CDR3 DNA follows: TGTGCCAGCAGCGCCTCCTTTACAGGGATTTTGGCAGATACGCAGTATTTT. Its protein is CASSASFTGILADTQYF.

The rearrangement links TRBV9 to TRBJ1-3; D possibly corresponds to TRBD1 (6 bases). CDR1 and CDR2 (germline): SGDLS, YYNGEE. The V end lost 7 bases, the J end lost 4 bases, and 12 bases lay between the germline ends. This CDR3 spans 13 amino acids. CDR3: CASATGAGNTIYF. In DNA form, the CDR3 reads TGTGCCAGCGCTACGGGGGCGGGAAACACCATATATTTT.

This clone was seen only a few times. The rearrangement links TRBV6-6 to TRBJ2-2; tentatively, D is TRBD1 (6 bases). Germline assignment: CDR1 MNHNY and CDR2 SVGAGI (reference sequence). This CDR3 is 15 amino acids long. Trimming took off 6 bases at V and 2 bases at J, with 13 bases between the two ends. In nucleotides, the CDR3 is TGTGCCAGCAGCCGTGGACAGCTAAACACCGGGGAGCTGTTTTTT. This codes for CASSRGQLNTGELFF.

This clone occurred many times. The V and J genes are TRBV28 and TRBJ2-4, with TRBD2 as a possible D gene (6 bases). V lost 1 base to trimming and J lost 7 bases, with 11 bases between them. This CDR3 region has 14 residues. Germline V CDR1 and CDR2: MDHEN, SYDVKM. CDR3 protein: CASSLSDRGNIQYF. CDR3 in DNA: TGTGCCAGCAGTTTATCGGATCGGGGGAACATTCAGTACTTC. The full variable domain, its missing parts supplied by reference TRBV28 and TRBJ2-4, is DVKVTQSSRYLVKRTGEKVFLECVQDMDHENMFWYRQDPGLGLRLIYFSYDVKMKEKGDIPEGYSVSREKKERFSLILESASTNQTSMYLCASSLSDRGNIQYFGAGTRLSVL.

The DNA of the CDR3 is TGTGCCAGCAGCATAGGACAGGGATCCTACGAGCAGTACTTC. Translating it yields CASSIGQGSYEQYF. This chain joins TRBV7-2 and TRBJ2-7; TRBD1 matches 8 bases. The germline gives CDR1 SGHTA, CDR2 FQGNSA. V shed 5 bases and J 1 base; nucleotides not matched to a gene: 4. There are 14 residues in the CDR3.

This clone has more than one count but fewer than ten. V usage is TRBV6-6 and J usage is TRBJ1-2, with D possibly being TRBD1 (6 bases). The germline V and J ends were trimmed by 4 bases and 4 bases, with 13 bases remaining between them. Germline V gives CDR1 MNHNY, CDR2 SVGAGI (reference sequence). CDR3 length equals 14 residues. CDR3 bases: TGTGCCAGCAGTTTATTAGACAGGCCCTATGGCTACACCTTC. It translates to CASSLLDRPYGYTF.

This clone was observed a few times. V is TRBV18 and J is TRBJ2-7; a weak D match, TRBD1 (5 bases). Between the trimmed V and J ends, which lost 2 bases and 3 bases, there was a span of 11 bases. The germline gives CDR1 KGHSH, CDR2 LQKENI. CDR3 length: 14 amino acids. The CDR3 region is CASSPFRQGYEQYF. CDR3 nucleotide sequence: TGTGCCAGCTCACCATTTCGGCAGGGCTACGAGCAGTACTTC.

This clone was detected ten times or more. The rearrangement links TRBV23-1 to TRBJ2-3; no firm D call. TRBV23-1 carries the ORF label, with uncertain function. Between the trimmed V and J ends, which lost 8 bases and 0 bases, there was a span of 21 bases. CDR3 length equals 17 residues. The CDR3 sequence is CASLELVRRASTDTQYF. The CDR3 nucleotides are TGCGCCAGCCTGGAATTGGTTCGGCGTGCTAGCACAGATACGCAGTATTTT.

The chain has TRBV7-9 and TRBJ2-7; D perhaps matches TRBD1 (6 bases). This CDR3 has 12 amino acids. Per germline, CDR1 SEHNR and CDR2 FQNEAQ (reference sequence). V was trimmed by 4 bases and J by 2 bases, leaving 6 bases between them. The CDR3 here is CASSWTAYEQYF. The CDR3 bases are TGTGCCAGCAGCTGGACAGCCTACGAGCAGTACTTC.

The CDR3, as DNA: TGTGCCAGCAGCCGTCTTAGCGGGAGGGCCAACGATGAGCAGTTCTTC. Residues: CASSRLSGRANDEQFF. The V and J genes are TRBV11-2 and TRBJ2-1; 11 nucleotides align to TRBD2. There are 16 residues in the CDR3. J gave up 8 bases and V 5 bases, and 11 bases lay outside the gene matches. CDR1 and CDR2 from the germline V gene are SGHAT and FQNNGV.

This clone showed up just a few times. The gene calls are TRBV27 and TRBJ2-7; D not certain. The CDR3 covers 15 residues. V was cut by 2 bases and J by 7 bases, with 18 bases left in between. Germline values: CDR1 MNHEY, CDR2 SMNVEV (reference sequence). DNA of the CDR3: TGTGCCAGCAGTTTAAGGATCGGTTCTGGCCTAGAGCAGTACTTC. Amino acid sequence: CASSLRIGSGLEQYF.

The chain employs TRBV6-5 and TRBJ2-1; D ambiguous. Germline CDR1 reads MNHEY; CDR2 reads SVGAGI. The CDR3 length is 14 residues. The V end was cut by 5 bases, the J end by 12 bases, with 20 bases between. The DNA for the CDR3 is TGTGCCAGCAGTACACGGTCGGTTTCTTTCGGGCAGTTCTTC. Amino acids: CASSTRSVSFGQFF.

The chain combines TRBV19 with TRBJ1-4, with TRBD1 matching 8 bases. Looked up from germline, CDR1 is LNHDA and CDR2 is SQIVND (reference sequence). With V trimmed by 6 bases and J by 6 bases, 9 bases remained unmatched. This CDR3 is built from 15 residues. CDR3 coding DNA: TGTGCCAGTAGCACCCGGACAGGGATGTATGAAAAACTGTTTTTT. Translated, it gives CASSTRTGMYEKLFF.

J is TRBJ2-7 and V is TRBV6-5, with D possibly TRBD2 on 7 matching bases. Looked up from germline, CDR1 is MNHEY and CDR2 is SVGAGI. This CDR3 has 15 residues. V lost 6 bases, J lost 3 bases, and 18 bases lay in between. The CDR3 reads CASSPEGLGGYEQYF. The CDR3, as DNA: TGTGCCAGCAGCCCAGAAGGACTAGGGGGCTACGAGCAGTACTTC.

The chain has TRBV28 and TRBJ2-4; 8 bases match TRBD2. The trim removed 4 bases at V and 8 bases at J, leaving 10 bases unmatched. CDR1 and CDR2 from the germline V gene are MDHEN and SYDVKM. The CDR3 length is 15 residues. The CDR3 DNA is TGTGCCAGCAGTTCGGCGGGAGGACCCACGGACATTCAGTACTTC. This codes for CASSSAGGPTDIQYF.